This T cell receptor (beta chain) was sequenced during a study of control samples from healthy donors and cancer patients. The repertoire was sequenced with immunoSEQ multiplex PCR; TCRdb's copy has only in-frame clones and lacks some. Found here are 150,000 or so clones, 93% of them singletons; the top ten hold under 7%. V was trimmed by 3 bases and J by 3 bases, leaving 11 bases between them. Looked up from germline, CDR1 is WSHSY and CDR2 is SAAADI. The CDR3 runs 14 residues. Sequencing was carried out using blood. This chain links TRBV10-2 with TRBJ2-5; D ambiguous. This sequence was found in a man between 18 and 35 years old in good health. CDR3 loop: CASSDGWLEETQYF. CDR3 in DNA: TGCGCCAGCAGTGACGGATGGCTGGAAGAGACCCAGTACTTC.